The next 28 T cell receptor beta chains were all read from a single sample in a study of blood T cell repertoires in COVID-19. The repertoire was sequenced with immunoSEQ multiplex PCR; TCRdb's copy has only in-frame clones and lacks some. The table includes tens of thousands of clones, roughly four fifths detected once. The sequencing sample was made of peripheral blood. The source is a woman in her fifties or sixties with acute or convalescent COVID-19.

This clone showed up just once. The chain employs TRBV7-9 and TRBJ1-2; weak D call: TRBD1 (5 bases). V lost 3 bases and J lost 8, with 13 bases in between. This CDR3 is built from 13 residues. In germline, CDR1 is SEHNR, CDR2 FQNEAQ (reference sequence). CDR3 sequence (DNA): TGTGCCAGCAGCTTTCTTCAGGGACTAGGCTACACCTTC. Amino acid sequence: CASSFLQGLGYTF.

In DNA, the CDR3 is TGTGCCAGCAGCTTGACAGGAAAGGACTACAATGAGCAGTTCTTC. Translated: CASSLTGKDYNEQFF. V usage is TRBV27 and J usage is TRBJ2-1; the D gene is possibly TRBD1 (6 bases). The V gene lost 6 bases and the J gene lost 3 bases, with 15 bases spanning the gap. Germline V gene lookup returns CDR1 MNHEY and CDR2 SMNVEV (reference sequence). The CDR3 runs 15 residues.

The chain employs TRBV4-1 and TRBJ2-3; D is undetermined. This CDR3 has 14 amino acids. Germline V CDR1 and CDR2: MGHRA, YSYEKL. The V gene lost 3 bases and the J gene lost 6 bases, with 13 bases spanning the gap. The CDR3 loop is CASSQIGLEDTQYF. In DNA form, the CDR3 reads TGCGCCAGCAGCCAGATCGGCCTGGAGGATACGCAGTATTTT.

This chain links TRBV18 with TRBJ1-4, with D possibly being TRBD1 (6 bases). Deletions cut 4 bases from V and 7 bases from J, with 13 bases between. The CDR3 covers 14 residues. Per germline, CDR1 KGHSH and CDR2 LQKENI. CDR3 DNA: TGTGCCAGCTCACGAGCCTACAGGGCTGAAAAACTGTTTTTT. Protein: CASSRAYRAEKLFF.

CDR3 residues: CASSLTGESYEQYF. As DNA, the CDR3 is TGTGCCAGTAGTTTGACAGGGGAAAGCTACGAGCAGTACTTC. This chain connects TRBV19 to TRBJ2-7; 8 nucleotides match TRBD1. The CDR3 extends over 14 amino acids. Trimming took 5 bases from V and 3 from J; bases not matched to a gene: 6. CDR1 is LNHDA, CDR2 SQIVND, per germline (reference sequence).

J is TRBJ1-5 and V is TRBV2; 7 nucleotides agree with TRBD1. Germline trimming cut 6 bases from V and 2 bases from J; bases unmatched to any gene: 4. The CDR3 loop spans 14 amino acids. The germline CDR1 and CDR2 sequences are SNHLY and FYNNEI. The CDR3 loop reads CASSGGTGNQPQHF. Written as DNA, the CDR3 is TGTGCCAGCAGCGGCGGGACAGGCAATCAGCCCCAGCATTTT.

This clone was seen once. The V call is TRBV14, the J call TRBJ1-6; no clear D gene. The length of the CDR3 is 14 residues. V gave up 0 bases and J gave up 6 bases, with 6 bases separating them. Germline values: CDR1 SGHDN, CDR2 FVKESK. CDR3 nucleotide sequence: TGTGCCAGCAGCCAAGACCTTTCTAATTCACCCCTCCACTTT. Its protein product is CASSQDLSNSPLHF. The entire variable domain, with the rest obtained from reference TRBV14 and TRBJ1-6, is as follows: EAGVTQFPSHSVIEKGQTVTLRCDPISGHDNLYWYRRVMGKEIKFLLHFVKESKQDESGMPNNRFLAERTGGTYSTLKVQPAELEDSGVYFCASSQDLSNSPLHFGNGTRLTVT.

The genes are TRBV15 and TRBJ2-1; perhaps TRBD2 as D (6 bases). Germline-derived CDR1 and CDR2 are LNHNV and YYDKDF (reference sequence). The ends were cut back, 1 base at V and 9 bases at J, with 13 bases in the middle. CDR3 length: 14 amino acids. The CDR3 DNA follows: TGTGCCACCAGCAGAGGGGGGGACTGGAGTGAGCAGTTCTTC. It specifies CATSRGGDWSEQFF. The entire variable domain, with the rest obtained from reference TRBV15 and TRBJ2-1, is as follows: DAMVIQNPRYQVTQFGKPVTLSCSQTLNHNVMYWYQQKSSQAPKLLFHYYDKDFNNEADTPDNFQSRRPNTSFCFLDIRSPGLGDTAMYLCATSRGGDWSEQFFGPGTRLTVL.

The rearrangement links TRBV7-9 to TRBJ1-1, with a weak D call TRBD1 (5 bases). CDR1 is SEHNR and CDR2 is FQNEAQ in the germline V gene (reference sequence). The CDR3 contains 12 residues. The germline V and J ends were trimmed by 1 base and 6 bases, with 6 bases remaining between them. CDR3 nucleotides: TGTGCCAGCAGCTTAGGCAGGGCTGAAGCTTTCTTT. Encoded protein: CASSLGRAEAFF.

This chain links TRBV6-5 with TRBJ1-1; tentatively, D is TRBD1 (6 bases). Trimming took off 9 bases at V and 3 bases at J, with 14 bases between the two ends. The germline V gene encodes CDR1 MNHEY and CDR2 SVGAGI. The CDR3 loop spans 13 amino acids. The CDR3 spells CASGEGGYTEAFF. CDR3 nucleotides: TGTGCCAGTGGGGAGGGGGGCTACACTGAAGCTTTCTTT.

The CDR3 DNA is TGCAGCGTTGACCCAGAGGGCCTACCCTCCTACAATGAGCAGTTCTTC. Translated, it gives CSVDPEGLPSYNEQFF. The chain has TRBV29-1 and TRBJ2-1; TRBD2 is a possible D gene (5 bases). V lost 3 bases, J lost 0 bases, and 15 bases lay in between. Germline V CDR1 and CDR2: SQVTM, ANQGSEA. This CDR3 has 16 amino acids.

The chain recombines TRBV7-6 with TRBJ2-3; D possibly corresponds to TRBD2 (6 bases). The germline V gene has CDR1 SGHVS and CDR2 FNYEAQ. V lost 1 base and J lost 0, with 11 bases in between. The CDR3 is 16 amino acids. The CDR3 bases are TGTGCCAGCAGCTTAGTTGGCGGGATGAGCACAGATACGCAGTATTTT. Encoded protein: CASSLVGGMSTDTQYF. Filled out from reference TRBV7-6 and TRBJ2-3, the complete variable domain reads GAGVSQSPRYKVTKRGQDVALRCDPISGHVSLYWYRQALGQGPEFLTYFNYEAQQDKSGLPNDRFSAERPEGSISTLTIQRTEQRDSAMYRCASSLVGGMSTDTQYFGPGTRLTVL.

The V call is TRBV5-1, the J call TRBJ1-1, with D possibly being TRBD1 (5 bases). Trimming took off 0 bases at V and 4 bases at J, with 13 bases between the two ends. The CDR3 is made up of 15 amino acids. Germline CDR1 and CDR2: SGHRS and YFSETQ. In nucleotides, the CDR3 is TGCGCCAGCAGCTTGGCCCAGGGAGGTATCACTGAAGCTTTCTTT. Encoded protein: CASSLAQGGITEAFF.

The sample holds one count of this clone. The CDR3 DNA is TGTGCCAGCAGCTCAGGGGCGTCGGGGTCTGGCGAGACCCAGTACTTC. Residues: CASSSGASGSGETQYF. The rearrangement joins TRBV11-2 to TRBJ2-5; maybe TRBD1 (6 bases). The CDR3 runs 16 residues. In germline, CDR1 is SGHAT, CDR2 FQNNGV. Trimming shortened V by 4 bases and J by 5 bases, and 20 bases separated the two germline ends.

The genes are TRBV13 and TRBJ2-3, with 8 bases identical to TRBD1. Germline V gives CDR1 PRHDT, CDR2 FYEKMQ (reference sequence). CDR3 length: 16 residues. J gave up 6 bases and V 3 bases, and 11 bases lay outside the gene matches. The CDR3 spells CASSLRGRGRVDTQYF. CDR3 DNA sequence: TGTGCCAGCAGCTTGAGAGGCAGGGGGCGGGTGGATACGCAGTATTTT.

This clone was counted only a few times. This chain uses TRBV5-4 with TRBJ2-5; 11 bases agree with TRBD1. V dropped 4 bases and J dropped 4; count of bases not matched to a gene: 15. CDR1 is SGHNT, CDR2 YYREEE, per germline (reference sequence). This CDR3 spans 18 amino acids. DNA of the CDR3: TGTGCCAGCAGCAAGGCGCATGTAGGGACAGGGGGAACAGAGACCCAGTACTTC. Translated, it gives CASSKAHVGTGGTETQYF.

The chain has TRBV24-1 and TRBJ2-3, with 9 nucleotides matching TRBD1. Unmatched junction bases numbered 7, after V lost 9 bases and J lost 4 bases. In germline, CDR1 is KGHDR, CDR2 SFDVKD. The CDR3 is 14 amino acids. CDR3 coding DNA: TGTGCCACCGAAAGGACAGGGGTTCCAGATACGCAGTATTTT. Amino acid sequence: CATERTGVPDTQYF.

The chain combines TRBV11-2 with TRBJ2-3; D remains ambiguous. The CDR3 runs to 15 residues. With 5 bases removed from V and 0 bases from J, the gap between germline ends came to 12 bases. Germline-derived CDR1 and CDR2 are SGHAT and FQNNGV. The CDR3 protein is CASSPHVLSTDTQYF. CDR3 nucleotides: TGTGCCAGCAGCCCCCACGTACTGAGCACAGATACGCAGTATTTT.

This clone was picked up a small number of times. The chain recombines TRBV6-5 with TRBJ2-1; maybe TRBD1 (5 bases). V lost 0 bases, J lost 4 bases, and 10 bases lay in between. Germline V gene data show CDR1 as MNHEY and CDR2 as SVGAGI. CDR3 length: 15 residues. The CDR3 region is CASSYSGRAYNEQFF. The CDR3 nucleotides are TGTGCCAGCAGTTACTCGGGCAGGGCATACAATGAGCAGTTCTTC.

This chain joins TRBV9 and TRBJ1-5, with unresolved D. The V end lost 0 bases, the J end lost 5 bases, and 12 bases lay between the germline ends. Germline CDR1 is SGDLS and CDR2 is YYNGEE. The CDR3 extends over 15 amino acids. CDR3 sequence: CASSVDPMGDQPQHF. The CDR3 nucleotides are TGTGCCAGCAGCGTAGATCCGATGGGAGATCAGCCCCAGCATTTT.

V and J are TRBV5-1 and TRBJ2-5; perhaps TRBD1 as D (5 bases). CDR3 length: 13 residues. The V gene's germline CDR1 is SGHRS and CDR2 YFSETQ. V lost 3 bases and J 1 base, leaving 7 bases between the germline ends. The CDR3 loop reads CASSYQGQETQYF. The CDR3 nucleotides are TGCGCCAGCAGCTACCAGGGCCAAGAGACCCAGTACTTC.

The chain recombines TRBV5-1 with TRBJ2-5, with TRBD2 as a possible D gene (5 bases). Germline V lookup: CDR1 SGHRS, CDR2 YFSETQ. The CDR3 runs 18 residues. The V and J ends lost 2 bases and 4 bases respectively, with 24 bases between them. The CDR3 DNA sequence: TGCGCCAGCAGCTTCCTGGGTAGCGCGACCCTGAGGGCAGAGACCCAGTACTTC. Protein: CASSFLGSATLRAETQYF.

This chain uses TRBV14 with TRBJ2-5, with 12 bases aligning to TRBD1. The CDR3 has 16 residues. Trimming took 0 bases from V and 6 from J; bases not matched to a gene: 5. CDR1 SGHDN and CDR2 FVKESK come from the germline V gene. The CDR3 here is CASSQDMGQGAKTQYF. In DNA form, the CDR3 reads TGTGCCAGCAGCCAAGATATGGGACAGGGGGCGAAGACCCAGTACTTC.

This clone was detected once. The rearrangement joins TRBV9 to TRBJ2-3, with 9 bases that match TRBD2. The length of the CDR3 is 16 residues. The trim removed 0 bases at V and 1 base at J, leaving 3 bases unmatched. The germline V gene has CDR1 SGDLS and CDR2 YYNGEE. Here the CDR3 DNA reads TGTGCCAGCAGCGTAGACCGCGGGGGGGGCACAGATACGCAGTATTTT. This encodes CASSVDRGGGTDTQYF.

The rearrangement links TRBV7-6 to TRBJ2-3; 13 bases are shared with TRBD2. V lost 5 bases to trimming and J lost 3 bases; unmatched junction nucleotides: 2. The CDR3 runs 15 residues. Germline V CDR1 and CDR2: SGHVS, FNYEAQ. The CDR3 nucleotides read TGTGCCAGCAGCCTGGGACTAGCGGGAACAGATACGCAGTATTTT. Translating gives CASSLGLAGTDTQYF.

J is TRBJ1-3 and V is TRBV5-1; 7 bases map to TRBD1. V shed 2 bases and J 2 bases; nucleotides not matched to a gene: 13. Looked up from germline, CDR1 is SGHRS and CDR2 is YFSETQ. CDR3 size: 18 residues. CDR3 sequence (DNA): TGCGCCAGCAGCTTAGGGTACAGGGGAGGTACTACTGGAAACACCATATATTTT. Translated: CASSLGYRGGTTGNTIYF. The full variable domain, completed using reference TRBV5-1 and TRBJ1-3, is KAGVTQTPRYLIKTRGQQVTLSCSPISGHRSVSWYQQTPGQGLQFLFEYFSETQRNKGNFPGRFSGRQFSNSRSEMNVSTLELGDSALYLCASSLGYRGGTTGNTIYFGEGSWLTVV.

V gene TRBV18 combines with J gene TRBJ1-5, with 9 bases aligning to TRBD1. The J segment lost 6 bases and the V segment lost 6 bases, leaving 6 bases of the junction unmatched. CDR3 length equals 14 residues. Germline V gives CDR1 KGHSH, CDR2 LQKENI. The CDR3, as DNA: TGTGCCAGCTCCCAGGGACAGGGTGGTCAGCCCCAGCATTTT. Its translation is CASSQGQGGQPQHF.

This clone was observed once. The V gene is TRBV18, the J gene TRBJ2-7; 9 positions match TRBD2. Germline assignment: CDR1 KGHSH and CDR2 LQKENI. This CDR3 has 15 residues. With 0 bases clipped from V and 7 bases from J, the junction kept 7 bases outside the gene matches. The CDR3 nucleotides are TGTGCCAGCTCACCACCGCGGGAGGGCCGGAGGGAGCAGTACTTC. Its protein is CASSPPREGRREQYF.